This T cell receptor beta chain was found in a study of OX40 agonist ivuxolimab in advanced cancers. For the study at large: Ivuxolimab was delivered to patients intravenously every 2 weeks at doses spanning 0.01 to 10 mg/kg.

Study-wide results and limits: Expanded peripheral T-cell antigen specificity went undetermined.

CDR1 LGHNT and CDR2 FRNRAP come from the germline V gene. V lost 6 bases, J lost 4 bases, and 15 bases lay in between. The CDR3 loop spans 14 amino acids. Blood sampling was done at baseline, cycle 4 day 1, and cycle 7 day 1. This clone showed up just once. Its antigen remains unidentified. Only in-frame clones appear in the TCRdb table, and some are missing; sequencing was by immunoSEQ multiplex PCR. The sample carries about 99,000 clones, approximately 93% recorded once. The chain uses TRBV12-5 and TRBJ1-1; D uncertain. The material sequenced was CD4+ or CD8+ T cells sorted from blood, taken in a trial of the OX40 agonist ivuxolimab. The sequence came from an adult with an advanced solid tumor such as melanoma, head and neck, liver or kidney cancer. CDR3 nucleotide sequence: TGTGCTAGTGGCCCCCACGTAGGCAGCACTGAAGCTTTCTTT. It specifies CASGPHVGSTEAFF.